The rows below give T cell receptor beta chains drawn from one sample of a study of breast tumors, draining lymph nodes, adjacent tissues. TCRdb used MiXCR to reprocess the multiplex PCR reads, holding one entry per CDR3 protein. The sample carries 150,000 to 250,000 distinct CDR3 sequences, approximately 31% recorded once. The sequenced sample was axillary lymph node tissue. The source is a female donor with breast cancer. Some clones in this sample may be carry-over from other donors' samples. Each CDR3 is given with its conserved first and last residue. D genes are given only for firm matches. The size field is filled for only some rows; it gives once, few, many or a size class.

J	D	size	length	V	DNA	CDR3
TRBJ2-7	.	many	16	TRBV9	TGTGCCAGCAGCGTAGGTCCGGGACAAAGCTCCTACGAGCAGTACTTC	CASSVGPGQSSYEQYF
TRBJ1-2	.	once	11	TRBV2	TGTGCCAGCAGTGAGGGATGGGGCTACACCTTC	CASSEGWGYTF
TRBJ1-4	.	many	11	TRBV7-9	TGTGCCAGCAGCTTAAGGGGACCGCTGTTTTTT	CASSLRGPLFF
TRBJ2-1	.	many	14	TRBV9	TGTGCCAGCAGCGTAGACTCCCTCGTCGGTGAGCAGTTCTTC	CASSVDSLVGEQFF
TRBJ2-7	.	many	12	TRBV6-1	TGTGCCAGCAGTGGCCCAGTCTACGAGCAGTACTTC	CASSGPVYEQYF
TRBJ1-5	.	many	12	TRBV20-1	TGCAGTGCTAGTCTGGGGAATCAGCCCCAGCATTTT	CSASLGNQPQHF
TRBJ2-2	TRBD2	many	15	TRBV20-1	TGCAGTGCCCTGACTGCGGGGAGGGGCACCGGGGAGCTGTTTTTT	CSALTAGRGTGELFF
TRBJ1-5	.	many	14	TRBV28	TGTGCCAGCAGTTTGGGTCAGGGATATCAGCCCCAGCATTTT	CASSLGQGYQPQHF
TRBJ2-6	TRBD2	.	15	TRBV5-1	TGCGCCAGCAGCTTGCTCAGCGGGAGGGCCAACGTCCTGACTTTC	CASSLLSGRANVLTF
TRBJ1-6	.	.	15	TRBV10-2	TGCGCCAGCAGTGCTCAGAGCTCCTATAATTCACCCCTCCACTTT	CASSAQSSYNSPLHF
TRBJ2-5	TRBD2	.	15	TRBV18	TGTGCCAGCTCACCAACTAGCGGGGCTAGGGAGACCCAGTACTTC	CASSPTSGARETQYF
TRBJ2-2	.	many	13	TRBV7-2	TGTGCCAGCAGCCTTAATCCGGGCGGGGAGCTGTTTTTT	CASSLNPGGELFF